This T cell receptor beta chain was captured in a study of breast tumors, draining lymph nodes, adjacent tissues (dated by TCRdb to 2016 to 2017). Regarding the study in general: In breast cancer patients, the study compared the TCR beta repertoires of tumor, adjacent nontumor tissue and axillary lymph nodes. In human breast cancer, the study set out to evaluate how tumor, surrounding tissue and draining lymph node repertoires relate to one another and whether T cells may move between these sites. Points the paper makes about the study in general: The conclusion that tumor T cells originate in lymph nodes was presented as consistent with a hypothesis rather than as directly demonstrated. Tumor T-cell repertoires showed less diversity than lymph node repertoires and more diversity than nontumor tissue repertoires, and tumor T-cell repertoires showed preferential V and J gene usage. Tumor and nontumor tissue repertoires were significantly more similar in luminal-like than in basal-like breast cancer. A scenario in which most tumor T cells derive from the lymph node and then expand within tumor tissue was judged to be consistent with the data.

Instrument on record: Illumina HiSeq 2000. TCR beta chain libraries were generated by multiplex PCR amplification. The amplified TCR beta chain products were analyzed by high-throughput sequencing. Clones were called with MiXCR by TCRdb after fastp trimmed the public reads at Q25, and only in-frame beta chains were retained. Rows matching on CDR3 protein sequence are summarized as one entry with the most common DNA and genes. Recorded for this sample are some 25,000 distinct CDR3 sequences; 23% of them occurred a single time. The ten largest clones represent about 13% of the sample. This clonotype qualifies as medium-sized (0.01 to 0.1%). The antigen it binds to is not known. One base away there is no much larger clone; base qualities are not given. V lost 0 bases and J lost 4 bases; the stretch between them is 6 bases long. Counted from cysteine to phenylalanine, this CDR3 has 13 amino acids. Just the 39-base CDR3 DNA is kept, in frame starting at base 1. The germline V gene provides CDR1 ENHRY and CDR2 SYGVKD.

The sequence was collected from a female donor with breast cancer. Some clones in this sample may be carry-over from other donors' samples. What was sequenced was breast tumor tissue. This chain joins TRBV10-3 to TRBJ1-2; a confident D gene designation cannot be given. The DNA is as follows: TGTGCCATCAGTGAGTCGTTGAGCTATGGCTACACCTTC. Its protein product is CAISESLSYGYTF.